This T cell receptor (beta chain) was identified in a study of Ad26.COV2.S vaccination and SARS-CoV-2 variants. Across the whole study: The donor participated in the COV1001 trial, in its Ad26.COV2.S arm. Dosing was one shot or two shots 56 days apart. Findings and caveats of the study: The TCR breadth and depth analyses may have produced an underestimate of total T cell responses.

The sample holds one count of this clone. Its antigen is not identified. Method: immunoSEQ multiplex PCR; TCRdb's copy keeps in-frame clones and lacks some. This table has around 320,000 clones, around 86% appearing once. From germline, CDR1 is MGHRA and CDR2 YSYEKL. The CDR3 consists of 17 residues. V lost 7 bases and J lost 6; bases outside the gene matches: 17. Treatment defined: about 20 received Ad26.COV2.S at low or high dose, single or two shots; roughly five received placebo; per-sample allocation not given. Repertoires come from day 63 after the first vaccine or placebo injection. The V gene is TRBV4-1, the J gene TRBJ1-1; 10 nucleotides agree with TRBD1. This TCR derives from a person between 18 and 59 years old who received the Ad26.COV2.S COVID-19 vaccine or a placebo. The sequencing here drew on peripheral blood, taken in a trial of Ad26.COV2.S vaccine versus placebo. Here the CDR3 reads CASTLSGTGALGAEAFF. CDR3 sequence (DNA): TGCGCCAGCACCCTTAGTGGGACAGGGGCTTTAGGGGCTGAAGCTTTCTTT.